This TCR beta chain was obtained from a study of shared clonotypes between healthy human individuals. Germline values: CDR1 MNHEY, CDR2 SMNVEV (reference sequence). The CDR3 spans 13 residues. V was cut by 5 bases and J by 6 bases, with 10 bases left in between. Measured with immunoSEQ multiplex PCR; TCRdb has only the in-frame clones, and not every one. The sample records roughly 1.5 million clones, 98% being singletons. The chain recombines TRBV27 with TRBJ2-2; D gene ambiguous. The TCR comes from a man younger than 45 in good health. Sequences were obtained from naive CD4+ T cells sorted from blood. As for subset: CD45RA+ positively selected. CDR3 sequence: CASSTLEPGELFF. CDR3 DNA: TGTGCCAGCAGTACCCTAGAACCCGGGGAGCTGTTTTTT.